This T cell receptor beta chain was profiled in a study of T cell responses to AZD1222 COVID-19 vaccine. Method: immunoSEQ multiplex PCR; TCRdb's copy keeps in-frame clones and lacks some. This sample carries approximately 100,000 clones, around 90% of them seen once, and the ten largest clones take 6.5% to 10%. Notes on the study in general: Donors were largely white British and mainly female; clonal diversity was possibly underestimated. Repertoire sampling was restricted to post-peak T cell response timepoints.

Some second doses came at about 4 weeks and others at about 12 weeks; these were pooled. The germline V and J ends were trimmed by 10 bases and 4 bases, with 17 bases remaining between them. Germline V gene lookup returns CDR1 SEHNR and CDR2 FQNEAQ (reference sequence). This CDR3 is built from 14 residues. Comment on this clone: Its antigen is as yet unknown.

Sequenced here: peripheral blood, sampled 28 days after the second AZD1222 dose. The genes are TRBV7-9 and TRBJ1-5; maybe TRBD1 (6 bases). The origin of this receptor is an adult who received the AZD1222 COVID-19 vaccine. CDR3 loop: CATGRDTQNQPQHF. The CDR3 bases are TGTGCCACAGGAAGGGACACTCAAAATCAGCCCCAGCATTTT.